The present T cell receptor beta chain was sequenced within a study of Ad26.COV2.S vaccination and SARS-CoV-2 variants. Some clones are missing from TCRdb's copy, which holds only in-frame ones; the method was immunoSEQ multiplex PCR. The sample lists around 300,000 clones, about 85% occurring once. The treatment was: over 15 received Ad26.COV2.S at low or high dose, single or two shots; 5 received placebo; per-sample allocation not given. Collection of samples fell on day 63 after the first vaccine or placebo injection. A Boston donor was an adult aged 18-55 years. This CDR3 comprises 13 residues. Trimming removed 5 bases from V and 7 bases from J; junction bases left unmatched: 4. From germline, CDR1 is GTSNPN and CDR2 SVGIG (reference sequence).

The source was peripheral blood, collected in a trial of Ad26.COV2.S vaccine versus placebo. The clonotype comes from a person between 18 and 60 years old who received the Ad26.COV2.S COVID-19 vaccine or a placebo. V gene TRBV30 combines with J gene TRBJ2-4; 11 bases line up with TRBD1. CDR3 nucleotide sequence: TGTGCCTGGCGCGGACAGGGGGCGAACATTCAGTACTTC. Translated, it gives CAWRGQGANIQYF.